Listed below are T cell receptor beta chains from one sample, sequenced in a study of early T cells in non-severe SARS-CoV-2 infection. MiXCR was run by TCRdb on the 5' RACE reads, yielding one entry per CDR3 protein. The sample lists approximately 58,000 distinct CDR3 sequences; approximately 12% were seen once. Source: whole blood, taken at baseline. These receptors came from an adult who was a healthcare worker with PCR-confirmed SARS-CoV-2 infection or an uninfected control (not recorded which). Both conserved end residues are part of each CDR3. Each record gives: J gene, clone size, V gene, CDR3 protein. The listing skips clone size in some rows; elsewhere it reads once, few, many or a size class.

TRBJ2-7 | - | TRBV5-5 | CASSVTGGGYEQYF
TRBJ2-7 | few | TRBV18 | CASSPGTGGHEQYF
TRBJ1-1 | many | TRBV12-3/TRBV12-4 | CASSLRNTEAFF
TRBJ2-7 | - | TRBV4-3 | CASSQGTGVYEQYF
TRBJ2-3 | many | TRBV6-2/TRBV6-3 | CASSYVQGTQYF
TRBJ2-1 | many | TRBV10-3 | CAISRQGARDNEQFF
TRBJ2-5 | few | TRBV27 | CASSLRDPRETQYF
TRBJ1-5 | - | TRBV18 | CASSQSFSSNQPQHF
TRBJ1-1 | few | TRBV12-3/TRBV12-4 | CASSPQGKTEAFF
TRBJ1-5 | - | TRBV6-5 | CASRPRDYSNQPQHF
TRBJ1-1 | - | TRBV12-3/TRBV12-4 | CASSQQGVRTEAFF
TRBJ2-3 | - | TRBV19 | CATRTSGIPDTQYF
TRBJ1-6 | - | TRBV5-6 | CASSFLAAPLHF
TRBJ2-7 | - | TRBV7-9 | CASSSPGISYEQYF
TRBJ2-1 | medium-sized | TRBV6-4 | CASSDSALDLAPYGEQFF
TRBJ2-2 | many | TRBV12-3/TRBV12-4 | CASSQGSSTGELFF